This record looks at one T cell receptor (beta chain) sequence and its context. The data were obtained in a study of T cell responses to AZD1222 COVID-19 vaccine. Produced via immunoSEQ multiplex PCR; TCRdb's table is partial and in-frame only. Seen here are more than 80,000 clones, 85% to 90% observed once, and the top ten hold 10%. The sequence came from an adult in good health. The source was peripheral blood, collected on day 0 of AZD1222 vaccination.

The CDR3 DNA follows: TGTGCCAGCAGCTCCAGATATAATTCACCCCTCCACTTT. As protein: CASSSRYNSPLHF. V gene TRBV7-2 combines with J gene TRBJ1-6; no definite D call. Germline values: CDR1 SGHTA, CDR2 FQGNSA. The V end was cut by 4 bases, the J end by 4 bases, with 5 bases between. The CDR3 sequence is 13 residues long.